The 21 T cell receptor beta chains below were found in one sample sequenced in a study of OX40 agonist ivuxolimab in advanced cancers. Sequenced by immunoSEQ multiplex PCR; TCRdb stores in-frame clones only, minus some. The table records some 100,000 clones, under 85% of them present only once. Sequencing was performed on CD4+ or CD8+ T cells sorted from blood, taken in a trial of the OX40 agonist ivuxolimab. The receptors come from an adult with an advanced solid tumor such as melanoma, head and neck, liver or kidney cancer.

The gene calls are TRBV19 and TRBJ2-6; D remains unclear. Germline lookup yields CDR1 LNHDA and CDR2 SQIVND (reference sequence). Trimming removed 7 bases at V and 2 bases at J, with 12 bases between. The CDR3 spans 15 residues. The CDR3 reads CASTLQTAGANVLTF. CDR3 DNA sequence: TGTGCCAGTACCCTACAGACGGCTGGGGCCAACGTCCTGACTTTC. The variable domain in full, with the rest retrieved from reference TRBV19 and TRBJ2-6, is DGGITQSPKYLFRKEGQNVTLSCEQNLNHDAMYWYRQDPGQGLRLIYYSQIVNDFQKGDIAEGYSVSREKKESFPLTVTSAQKNPTAFYLCASTLQTAGANVLTFGAGSRLTVL.

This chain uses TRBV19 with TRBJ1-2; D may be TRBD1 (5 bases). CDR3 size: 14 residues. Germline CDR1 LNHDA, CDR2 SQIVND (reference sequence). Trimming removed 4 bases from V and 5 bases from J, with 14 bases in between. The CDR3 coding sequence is TGTGCCAGTAGTAAGGGCGGGGACTGGTATGGCTACACCTTC. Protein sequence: CASSKGGDWYGYTF.

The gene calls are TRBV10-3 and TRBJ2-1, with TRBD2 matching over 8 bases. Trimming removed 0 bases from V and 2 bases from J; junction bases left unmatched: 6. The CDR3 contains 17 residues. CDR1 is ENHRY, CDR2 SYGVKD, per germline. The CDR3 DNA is TGTGCCATCAGTGAGTCCCTCGGAGCGGGGGCCTACAATGAGCAGTTCTTC. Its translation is CAISESLGAGAYNEQFF.

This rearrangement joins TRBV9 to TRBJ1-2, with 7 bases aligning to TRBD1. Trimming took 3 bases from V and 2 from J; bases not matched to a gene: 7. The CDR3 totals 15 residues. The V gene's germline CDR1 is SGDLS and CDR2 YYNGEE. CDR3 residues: CASSGNRDRNYGYTF. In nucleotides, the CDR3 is TGTGCCAGCAGCGGTAACCGGGACAGAAACTATGGCTACACCTTC.

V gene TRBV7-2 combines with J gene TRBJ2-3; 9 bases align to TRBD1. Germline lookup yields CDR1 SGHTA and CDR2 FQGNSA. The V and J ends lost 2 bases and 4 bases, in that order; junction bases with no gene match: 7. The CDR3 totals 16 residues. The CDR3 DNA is TGTGCCAGCAGCTTAACTGGACAGGGGTTCCCAGATACGCAGTATTTT. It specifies CASSLTGQGFPDTQYF.

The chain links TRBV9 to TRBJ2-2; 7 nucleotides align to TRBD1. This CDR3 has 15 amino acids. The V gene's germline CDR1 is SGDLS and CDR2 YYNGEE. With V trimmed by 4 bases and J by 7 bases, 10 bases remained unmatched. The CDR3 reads CASSPQTGNGGELFF. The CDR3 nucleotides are TGTGCCAGCAGCCCGCAGACAGGGAATGGCGGGGAGCTGTTTTTT.

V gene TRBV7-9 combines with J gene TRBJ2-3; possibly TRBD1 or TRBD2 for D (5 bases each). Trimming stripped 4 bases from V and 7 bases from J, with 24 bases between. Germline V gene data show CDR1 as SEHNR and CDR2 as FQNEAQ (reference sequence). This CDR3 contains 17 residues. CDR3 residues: CASSSRAGDHIGYTQYF. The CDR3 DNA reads TGTGCCAGCAGCTCCAGAGCCGGGGACCACATCGGGTATACGCAGTATTTT.

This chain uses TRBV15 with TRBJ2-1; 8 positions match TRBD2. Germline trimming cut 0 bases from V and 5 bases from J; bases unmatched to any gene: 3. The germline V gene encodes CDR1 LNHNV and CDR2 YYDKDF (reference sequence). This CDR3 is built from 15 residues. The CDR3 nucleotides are TGTGCCACCAGCAGAGATAGACTAGCGAACAATGAGCAGTTCTTC. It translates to CATSRDRLANNEQFF.

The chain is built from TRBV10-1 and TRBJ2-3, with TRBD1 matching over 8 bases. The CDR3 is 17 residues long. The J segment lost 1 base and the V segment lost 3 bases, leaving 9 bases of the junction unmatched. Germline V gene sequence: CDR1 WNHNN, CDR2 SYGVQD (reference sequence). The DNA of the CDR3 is TGCGCCAGCAGTGACCCCCGAGGACAGGGTGGCACAGATACGCAGTATTTT. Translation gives CASSDPRGQGGTDTQYF.

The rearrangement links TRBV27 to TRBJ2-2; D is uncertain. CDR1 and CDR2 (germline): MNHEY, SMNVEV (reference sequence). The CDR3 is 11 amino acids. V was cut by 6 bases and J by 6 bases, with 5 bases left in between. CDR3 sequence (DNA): TGTGCCAGCAGCAGACCCGGGGAGCTGTTTTTT. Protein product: CASSRPGELFF.

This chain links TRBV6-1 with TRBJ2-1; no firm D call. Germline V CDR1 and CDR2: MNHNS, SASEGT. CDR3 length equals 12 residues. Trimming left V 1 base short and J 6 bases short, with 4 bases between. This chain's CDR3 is CASSEVPNEQFF. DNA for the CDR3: TGTGCCAGCAGTGAAGTGCCCAATGAGCAGTTCTTC.

CDR3 region: CASRRREGFYEQYF. The CDR3 region has the DNA TGTGCCAGCAGGCGCAGGGAAGGATTCTACGAGCAGTACTTC. The chain carries TRBV5-8 and TRBJ2-5, with a weak D call TRBD1 (5 bases). With the DNA end fitting TRBJ2-7 better, the J assignment may be wrong. Germline lookup yields CDR1 SGHTS and CDR2 YDEGEE. The CDR3 loop spans 14 amino acids.

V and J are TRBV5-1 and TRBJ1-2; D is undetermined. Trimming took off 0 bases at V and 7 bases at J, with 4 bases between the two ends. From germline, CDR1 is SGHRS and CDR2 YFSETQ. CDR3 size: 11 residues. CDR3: CASSLDRGYTF. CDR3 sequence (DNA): TGCGCCAGCAGCTTGGATCGTGGCTACACCTTC.

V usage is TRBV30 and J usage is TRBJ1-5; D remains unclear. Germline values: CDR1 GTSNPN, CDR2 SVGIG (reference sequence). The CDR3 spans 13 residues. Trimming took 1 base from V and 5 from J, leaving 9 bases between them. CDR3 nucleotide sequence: TGTGCCTGGAGTGGGGCGGGGTATCAGCCCCAGCATTTT. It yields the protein CAWSGAGYQPQHF.

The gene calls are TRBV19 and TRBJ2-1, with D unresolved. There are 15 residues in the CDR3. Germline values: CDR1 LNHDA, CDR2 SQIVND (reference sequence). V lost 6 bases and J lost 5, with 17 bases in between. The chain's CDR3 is CASSTDGGRDNEQFF. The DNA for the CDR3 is TGTGCCAGTAGCACCGACGGCGGTAGGGACAATGAGCAGTTCTTC.

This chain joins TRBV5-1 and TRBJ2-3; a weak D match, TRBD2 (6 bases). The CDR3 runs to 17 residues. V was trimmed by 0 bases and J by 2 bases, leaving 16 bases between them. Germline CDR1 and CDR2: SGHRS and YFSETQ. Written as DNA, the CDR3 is TGCGCCAGCAGCTTGGGAGTTGGCGGGGTGAACACAGATACGCAGTATTTT. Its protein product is CASSLGVGGVNTDTQYF.

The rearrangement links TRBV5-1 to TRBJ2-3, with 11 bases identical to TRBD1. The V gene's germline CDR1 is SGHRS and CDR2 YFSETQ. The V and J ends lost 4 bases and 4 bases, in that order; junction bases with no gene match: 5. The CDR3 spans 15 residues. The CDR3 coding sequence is TGCGCCAGCAGCGACGGACAGGGGGCTGCAGATACGCAGTATTTT. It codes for CASSDGQGAADTQYF.

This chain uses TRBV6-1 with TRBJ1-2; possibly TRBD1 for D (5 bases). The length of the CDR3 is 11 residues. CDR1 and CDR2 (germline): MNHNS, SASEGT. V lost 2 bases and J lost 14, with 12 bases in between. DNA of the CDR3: TGTGCCAGCAGTGAAAGCGGGGCAAGAACCTTC. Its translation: CASSESGARTF.

CDR3 amino acids: CASSSNGLAGVKTQYF. The CDR3 region has the DNA TGTGCCAGCAGCTCAAACGGACTAGCGGGGGTGAAGACCCAGTACTTC. This chain uses TRBV7-2 with TRBJ2-5, with 13 nucleotides matching TRBD2. Germline lookup yields CDR1 SGHTA and CDR2 FQGNSA. With V trimmed by 4 bases and J by 6 bases, 8 bases remained unmatched. The CDR3 sequence is 16 residues long.

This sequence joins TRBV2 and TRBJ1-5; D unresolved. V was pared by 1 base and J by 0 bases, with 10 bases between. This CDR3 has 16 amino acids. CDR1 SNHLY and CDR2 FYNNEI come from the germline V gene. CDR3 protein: CASSEVGRSSNQPQHF. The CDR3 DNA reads TGTGCCAGCAGTGAAGTTGGCCGCTCTAGCAATCAGCCCCAGCATTTT.

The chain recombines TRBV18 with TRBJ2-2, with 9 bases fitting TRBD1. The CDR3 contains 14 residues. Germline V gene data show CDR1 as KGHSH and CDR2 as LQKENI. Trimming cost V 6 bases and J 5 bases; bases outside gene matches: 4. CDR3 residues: CASSYDRGTGELFF. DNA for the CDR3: TGTGCCAGCTCCTACGACAGGGGGACCGGGGAGCTGTTTTTT.